A selection of T cell receptor beta chains follows, all from one sample in a study of immune evolution from preneoplasia to lung adenocarcinoma. The repertoire was sequenced with immunoSEQ multiplex PCR; TCRdb's copy has only in-frame clones and lacks some. The sample carries 8,000 or so clones, around four fifths recorded once. Sequenced: FFPE minimally invasive lung adenocarcinoma tissue. The receptors stem from a donor older than 65 with lung adenocarcinoma. CDR3s include the opening cysteine and the closing phenylalanine or tryptophan. D genes are given only for firm matches. Size values are once, few and many counts, or a class for expanded clones, and some rows have none.

size	V	J	D	DNA	CDR3
-	TRBV28	TRBJ1-5	-	TGTGCCAGCAGTTTCATCCGGACGGGCAATCAGCCCCAGCATTTT	CASSFIRTGNQPQHF
-	TRBV28	TRBJ1-2	-	TGTGCCAGCAGTCCGAGACAGGAGCGCTATGGCTACACCTTC	CASSPRQERYGYTF
-	TRBV7-2	TRBJ2-3	-	TGTGCCAGCAGTCGACTAACCGCGTATACAGATACGCAGTATTTT	CASSRLTAYTDTQYF
-	TRBV4-2	TRBJ2-3	TRBD1	TGTGCCAGCAGCCAAGACAGGACAGGGGGTTCAGATACGCAGTATTTT	CASSQDRTGGSDTQYF
-	TRBV6-6	TRBJ2-7	-	TGTGCCAGCAGTTTACTAGCAGTATACGAGCAGTACTTC	CASSLLAVYEQYF
-	TRBV6-6	TRBJ2-7	TRBD1	TGTGCCAGCAAAACTTTAACAGGGGGCTATTCGGGCGAGCAGTACTTC	CASKTLTGGYSGEQYF
-	TRBV5-4	TRBJ2-7	TRBD1	TGTGCCAGCAGTACCATGGACAGGGCCTACGAGCAGTACTTC	CASSTMDRAYEQYF
-	TRBV19	TRBJ2-1	-	TGTGCCAGTAGTTTTTTGGCTAGCGTCTACAATGAGCAGTTCTTC	CASSFLASVYNEQFF
-	TRBV4-2	TRBJ1-3	-	TGTGCCAGCAGCCAAGATAGAAACACCATATATTTT	CASSQDRNTIYF
few	TRBV7-6	TRBJ1-4	-	TGTGCCAGCAGCCGAAGAGATGAAAAACTGTTTTTT	CASSRRDEKLFF
-	TRBV10-3	TRBJ2-3	-	TGTGCCCTCGAAGGAGGTACGCAGTATTTT	CALEGGTQYF
-	TRBV5-1	TRBJ2-5	-	TGCGCCAGCAGCTTCGACCTCAGAGCCAGCGGAGAGACCCAGTACTTC	CASSFDLRASGETQYF
medium-sized	TRBV11-2	TRBJ1-4	-	TGTGCCAGCAGCCCCAACTTGGCCTATGCTAATGAAAAACTGTTTTTT	CASSPNLAYANEKLFF
-	TRBV6-5	TRBJ2-1	-	TGTGCCAGCAGTTCCACCAAGAAGCGTGAGCAGTTCTTC	CASSSTKKREQFF
-	TRBV6-6	TRBJ2-7	TRBD2	TGTGCCAGCAGTTTACTAGCGGGGGGCTACGAGCAGTACTTC	CASSLLAGGYEQYF
-	TRBV6-1	TRBJ2-3	-	TGTGCCTCTGAAAAAATGGGAACAGATACGCAGTATTTT	CASEKMGTDTQYF
once	TRBV6-1	TRBJ2-1	-	TGTGCCAGCAGGTACCCGGGACCGCAGGGGGAGCAGTTCTTC	CASRYPGPQGEQFF
-	TRBV10-3	TRBJ2-3	TRBD2	TGTGCCATCAGTGAATTAGCGGGAGCCAGCACAGATACGCAGTATTTT	CAISELAGASTDTQYF
-	TRBV19	TRBJ1-5	TRBD1	TGTGCCAGTAGTATGTCAGGGGGCGGTCAGCCCCAGCATTTT	CASSMSGGGQPQHF
-	TRBV19	TRBJ2-3	TRBD1	TGTGCCAGTAGTCAGGGCAGGGGGATCACAGATACGCAGTATTTT	CASSQGRGITDTQYF
once	TRBV5-1	TRBJ1-1	TRBD1	TGCGCCAGCAGCTCAACCGGGACAGTAAACACTGAAGCTTTCTTT	CASSSTGTVNTEAFF
-	TRBV6-5	TRBJ1-2	-	TGTGCCAGCAGTTATGACTCGCAGGCCTCTAGCCATGGCTACACCTTC	CASSYDSQASSHGYTF
once	TRBV6-1	TRBJ2-7	-	TGTGCCAGCGTGTTGAGTGGGTTGGAGCCCTACGAGCAGTACTTC	CASVLSGLEPYEQYF
-	TRBV5-1	TRBJ2-1	TRBD2	TGCGCCAGCAGCTTGGATGGTAGCGGGAGTTCCTACAATGAGCAGTTCTTC	CASSLDGSGSSYNEQFF
-	TRBV15	TRBJ1-1	-	TGTGCCACCAACTCGGACCGGGGGGGGCGGTGGACTGAAGCTTTCTTT	CATNSDRGGRWTEAFF
-	TRBV7-9	TRBJ1-2	-	TGTGCCAGCAGCTTAGCAGGCAGAAACTATGGCTACACCTTC	CASSLAGRNYGYTF